This TCR beta chain emerged from a study of cytomegalovirus exposure and HLA in healthy donors. Using immunoSEQ multiplex PCR, the repertoire was profiled, and TCRdb retains in-frame clones only, with some absent. The sample carries 150,000 to 200,000 clones, about 90% recorded once. Germline assignment: CDR1 WNHNN and CDR2 SYGVQD (reference sequence). V gave up 3 bases and J gave up 3 bases; unmatched junction bases: 3. The CDR3 length is 15 residues. The chain couples TRBV10-1 to TRBJ2-7; 12 bases fit TRBD2. This TCR was sampled from a woman aged 18-29 years in good health and CMV-seropositive. Sequenced material: PBMCs. This CDR3 is CASSDLTSGGYEQYF. The CDR3, as DNA: TGCGCCAGCAGTGACCTGACTAGCGGGGGCTACGAGCAGTACTTC.